One sample yielded the 20 T cell receptor beta chains listed below, sequenced in a study of cytotoxic CD8 clonotypes in ibrutinib-treated CLL. This table comes from immunoSEQ multiplex PCR, and its TCRdb copy is limited to in-frame clones, with some not included. The sample lists approximately 200,000 clones, approximately 68% occurring once. Sample: PBMCs, taken after 24 months of ibrutinib treatment. The receptors here all came from a human donor with chronic lymphocytic leukemia.

The J gene is TRBJ1-2, the V gene TRBV6-5; 7 bases map to TRBD1. Germline V gene data show CDR1 as MNHEY and CDR2 as SVGAGI. After removal of 0 bases from V and 6 bases from J, the junction contained 7 bases not matched to a gene. This CDR3 has 15 amino acids. CDR3 DNA sequence: TGTGCCAGCAGTTACTCGACAGGGTTTTGGAATGGCTACACCTTC. This translates into CASSYSTGFWNGYTF.

This clone was detected a few times. V and J are TRBV18 and TRBJ1-2, with 9 nucleotides matching TRBD1. The CDR3 sequence is 13 residues long. Trimming at V came to 3 bases and at J to 8 bases, leaving 4 bases not matched to a gene. Germline-derived CDR1 and CDR2 are KGHSH and LQKENI. The CDR3 coding sequence is TGTGCCAGCTCACCGGGACAGGGTACAGGCTACACCTTC. This gives the protein CASSPGQGTGYTF.

The chain carries TRBV9 and TRBJ2-5; 8 nucleotides align to TRBD1. V trimming: 3 bases; J trimming: 5 bases; junction bases outside the gene matches: 9. The CDR3 covers 15 residues. The germline V gene encodes CDR1 SGDLS and CDR2 YYNGEE. CDR3 DNA sequence: TGTGCCAGCAGCGAAGGATGGACAGGGTTCGAGACCCAGTACTTC. Its translation: CASSEGWTGFETQYF.

The rearrangement links TRBV30 to TRBJ2-1; D is ambiguous. From germline, CDR1 is GTSNPN and CDR2 SVGIG (reference sequence). V was cut by 0 bases and J by 4 bases, with 13 bases left in between. CDR3 length: 15 residues. The CDR3 nucleotides read TGTGCCTGGAGTGTTACGGCTAGAACTTACAATGAGCAGTTCTTC. Amino acid sequence: CAWSVTARTYNEQFF.

The CDR3, as DNA: TGCAGCGTTGAAAAGTCAGCCTTGAACACTGAAGCTTTCTTT. Translated: CSVEKSALNTEAFF. The chain has TRBV29-1 and TRBJ1-1; no definite D call. CDR3 length: 14 residues. Per the germline V gene, CDR1 is SQVTM and CDR2 is ANQGSEA. V was trimmed by 2 bases and J by 0 bases, leaving 10 bases between them.

This clone was observed a handful of times. The chain is built from TRBV2 and TRBJ1-2; 9 bases are shared with TRBD1. Germline values: CDR1 SNHLY, CDR2 FYNNEI. This CDR3 spans 15 amino acids. The ends lost 4 bases at V and 4 bases at J; junction bases unmatched: 7. The CDR3 DNA reads TGTGCCAGCAGTGCTGGGACAGGGATCCGCTATGGCTACACCTTC. Residues: CASSAGTGIRYGYTF.

The chain recombines TRBV29-1 with TRBJ2-3; the D call may be TRBD1 or TRBD2 (6 bases each). Germline V lookup: CDR1 SQVTM, CDR2 ANQGSEA. With 5 bases removed from V and 6 bases from J, the gap between germline ends came to 21 bases. There are 15 residues in the CDR3. The CDR3 here is CSVNRRGELMDTQYF. DNA for the CDR3: TGCAGCGTTAACCGGAGGGGGGAATTGATGGATACGCAGTATTTT.

The chain carries TRBV4-3 and TRBJ2-5; 10 bases fit TRBD2. This CDR3 region has 16 residues. Germline trimming cut 3 bases from V and 1 base from J; bases unmatched to any gene: 5. CDR1 and CDR2 (germline): LGHNA, YSLEER. The chain's CDR3 is CASSHGLADFQETQYF. CDR3 bases: TGCGCCAGCAGCCACGGACTAGCGGACTTCCAAGAGACCCAGTACTTC.

The chain carries TRBV19 and TRBJ2-7; 9 positions match TRBD2. After removal of 0 bases from V and 3 bases from J, the junction contained 6 bases not matched to a gene. The germline V gene has CDR1 LNHDA and CDR2 SQIVND (reference sequence). The CDR3 is made up of 16 amino acids. CDR3 sequence: CASSIEGLADSYEQYF. In DNA, the CDR3 is TGTGCCAGTAGTATAGAGGGACTAGCTGATAGCTACGAGCAGTACTTC.

A few counts support this clone. The V gene is TRBV28, the J gene TRBJ2-2; 8 bases line up with TRBD2. Germline-derived CDR1 and CDR2 are MDHEN and SYDVKM. The ends lost 5 bases at V and 1 base at J; junction bases unmatched: 0. CDR3 size: 14 residues. As DNA, the CDR3 is TGTGCCAGCAGTAGCGGGAGGAACACCGGGGAGCTGTTTTTT. Amino acid sequence: CASSSGRNTGELFF. The full variable domain, its missing parts supplied by reference TRBV28 and TRBJ2-2, is DVKVTQSSRYLVKRTGEKVFLECVQDMDHENMFWYRQDPGLGLRLIYFSYDVKMKEKGDIPEGYSVSREKKERFSLILESASTNQTSMYLCASSSGRNTGELFFGEGSRLTVL.

The rearrangement joins TRBV4-1 to TRBJ2-7; 12 bases align to TRBD2. Germline V gives CDR1 MGHRA, CDR2 YSYEKL. The CDR3 has 15 residues. V was pared by 5 bases and J by 4 bases, with 6 bases of the junction left unmatched. CDR3: CASSSRLAGEYEQYF. The CDR3 DNA reads TGCGCCAGCAGCAGTCGACTAGCGGGAGAGTACGAGCAGTACTTC.

This chain uses TRBV2 with TRBJ1-5; D call uncertain. This CDR3 is built from 13 residues. Deletions cut 4 bases from V and 3 bases from J, with 7 bases between. Germline loops: CDR1 SNHLY, CDR2 FYNNEI. Here the CDR3 DNA reads TGTGCCAGCAGTGGGCCGTTCAATCAGCCCCAGCATTTT. Translated: CASSGPFNQPQHF. Full variable domain (missing parts from reference TRBV2 and TRBJ1-5): EPEVTQTPSHQVTQMGQEVILRCVPISNHLYFYWYRQILGQKVEFLVSFYNNEISEKSEIFDDQFSVERPDGSNFTLKIRSTKLEDSAMYFCASSGPFNQPQHFGDGTRLSIL.

This clone was seen a handful of times. The chain recombines TRBV4-1 with TRBJ1-2, with TRBD1 identical over 9 bases. CDR1 is MGHRA and CDR2 is YSYEKL in the germline V gene. This CDR3 has 16 amino acids. Trimming removed 3 bases from V and 4 bases from J; junction bases left unmatched: 9. The CDR3 nucleotides read TGCGCCAGCAGCCAGGTTGGGACAGGGAGAGGCTATGGCTACACCTTC. Amino acids: CASSQVGTGRGYGYTF.

The V gene is TRBV27, the J gene TRBJ2-5, with 9 bases lining up with TRBD1. Trimming cost V 9 bases and J 5 bases; bases outside gene matches: 7. The CDR3 length is 13 residues. CDR1 and CDR2 from the germline V gene are MNHEY and SMNVEV (reference sequence). This chain's CDR3 is CASPQGARETQYF. CDR3 bases: TGTGCCAGTCCACAGGGGGCTCGTGAGACCCAGTACTTC.

This clone has only a few counts. The genes are TRBV28 and TRBJ2-7; D is possibly TRBD2 (5 bases). The CDR3 is 12 amino acids. V was pared by 4 bases and J by 5 bases, with 9 bases between. Germline V gives CDR1 MDHEN, CDR2 SYDVKM. The CDR3 spells CASSSGIHEQYF. The CDR3 bases are TGTGCCAGCAGTTCCGGGATCCACGAGCAGTACTTC.

This chain connects TRBV27 to TRBJ2-1, with 10 bases matching TRBD2. Germline-derived CDR1 and CDR2 are MNHEY and SMNVEV (reference sequence). J lost 8 bases, V lost 7 bases, and 11 bases had no gene match. This CDR3 has 15 residues. The CDR3 region has the DNA TGTGCCAGCACCTCCCTAGCGGGAGTGTACGATGAGCAGTTCTTC. Amino acids: CASTSLAGVYDEQFF.

V usage is TRBV18 and J usage is TRBJ2-5, with 8 nucleotides matching TRBD2. This CDR3 has 15 residues. Germline trimming cut 3 bases from V and 3 bases from J; bases unmatched to any gene: 6. From germline, CDR1 is KGHSH and CDR2 LQKENI. In DNA form, the CDR3 reads TGTGCCAGCTCACCCAACTCGGGAGGGGAAGAGACCCAGTACTTC. Protein sequence: CASSPNSGGEETQYF.

The sample holds one count of this clone. The chain is built from TRBV29-1 and TRBJ1-1; 9 bases map to TRBD1. The CDR3 runs 15 residues. V shed 2 bases, J shed 3 bases, and the junction held 7 bases outside the gene matches. The V gene's germline CDR1 is SQVTM and CDR2 ANQGSEA. The CDR3, as DNA: TGCAGCGTTGAACGGACAGGGGATGGGTACACTGAAGCTTTCTTT. Protein: CSVERTGDGYTEAFF.

CDR3 sequence (DNA): TGTGCCAGCAGTTTAAACAGGGGGCATGAGCAGTACTTC. Its translation is CASSLNRGHEQYF. The rearrangement links TRBV27 to TRBJ2-7; 9 nucleotides line up with TRBD1. Germline trimming cut 2 bases from V and 7 bases from J; bases unmatched to any gene: 3. The CDR3 loop spans 13 amino acids. Per the germline V gene, CDR1 is MNHEY and CDR2 is SMNVEV (reference sequence).

The gene calls are TRBV7-2 and TRBJ2-7, with D possibly called TRBD1 or TRBD2 (5 bases each). The CDR3 runs 15 residues. Germline lookup yields CDR1 SGHTA and CDR2 FQGNSA. V dropped 5 bases and J dropped 2 bases, with 16 bases sitting between them. In nucleotides, the CDR3 is TGTGCCAGCAGCATAAATCCGGGACGTCCCTACGAGCAGTACTTC. Its translation: CASSINPGRPYEQYF.